This entry describes one TCR beta chain. Its antigen is still unknown. The sample comes from a study of T cell responses to AZD1222 COVID-19 vaccine. Study results and caveats: Unmutated regions of variants are reportedly targeted by nearly half of spike-specific TCRs.

The CDR3 has 15 residues. V was cut by 0 bases and J by 0 bases, with 6 bases left in between. Germline assignment: CDR1 SGDLS and CDR2 YYNGEE. Profiled with immunoSEQ multiplex PCR; TCRdb holds only in-frame clones, not every one. The table records over 60,000 clones, about four fifths of them present only once. The source is an adult in good health. This chain joins TRBV9 and TRBJ2-2; D unclear. This specimen was peripheral blood, taken on day 0 of MenACWY control vaccination. This CDR3 is CASSVGAANTGELFF. In DNA, the CDR3 is TGTGCCAGCAGCGTAGGGGCCGCGAACACCGGGGAGCTGTTTTTT.